These T cell receptor beta chains were read from a single sample in a study of OX40 agonist ivuxolimab in advanced cancers. Sequencing used immunoSEQ multiplex PCR; TCRdb keeps in-frame clones, though not all of them. The profile shows 55,000 to 65,000 clones, around 82% of them singletons. This material consisted of CD4+ or CD8+ T cells sorted from blood, taken in a trial of the OX40 agonist ivuxolimab. Receptors were obtained from an adult with an advanced solid tumor such as melanoma, head and neck, liver or kidney cancer. Each CDR3 is given with its conserved first and last residue. A D gene is named only where the DNA matches it firmly. For some rows the clone size is stated as once, few or many, or as a class when expanded; others skip it.

j_gene,d_gene,v_gene,abundance,CDR3nt,CDR3aa
TRBJ1-2,NA,TRBV19,NA,TGTGCCAGCCGACAGGCAGAGAGGGCTTTCGACTATGGCTACACCTTC,CASRQAERAFDYGYTF
TRBJ1-1,NA,TRBV5-1,NA,TGCGCCAGCAGCTCCCGTGGAGACTCACAGGGTGAAGCTTTCTTT,CASSSRGDSQGEAFF
TRBJ2-2,NA,TRBV19,NA,TGTGCCAGTAGGCCCCGGACAAGTCAGACCGGGGAGCTGTTTTTT,CASRPRTSQTGELFF
TRBJ2-5,NA,TRBV2,NA,TGTGCCAGCAGTCTCTTGTCCGAGGGAGAGACCCAGTACTTC,CASSLLSEGETQYF
TRBJ2-1,TRBD2,TRBV7-3,NA,TGTGCCAGCAGCACTAGCGGCACCTCCTACAATGAGCAGTTCTTC,CASSTSGTSYNEQFF
TRBJ1-5,NA,TRBV15,NA,TGTGCCACCAGCAGAGTAACCGTACAGGGAAACCAGCCCCAGCATTTT,CATSRVTVQGNQPQHF
TRBJ1-4,NA,TRBV18,NA,TGTGCCAGCTCACGGGACACTAATGAAAAACTGTTTTTT,CASSRDTNEKLFF
TRBJ2-5,NA,TRBV6-5,once,TGTGCCAGCAGTCCGAAACAGGGTTCGCAGACCCAGTACTTC,CASSPKQGSQTQYF
TRBJ2-7,TRBD2,TRBV6-1,NA,TGTGCCAGCAGTCCGGGACTAGCGGGGGTGCAGTACTTC,CASSPGLAGVQYF
TRBJ1-5,NA,TRBV18,NA,TGTGCCAGCTCCGTTGGACAAAGTCAGCCCCAGCATTTT,CASSVGQSQPQHF
TRBJ2-7,TRBD1,TRBV7-8,NA,TGTGCCAGCAGCTTATACAGGGGTGGCGAGCAGTACTTC,CASSLYRGGEQYF
TRBJ2-1,NA,TRBV6-5,NA,TGTGCCAGCAGGGTCCAGGGAGCCTACAATGAGCAGTTCTTC,CASRVQGAYNEQFF
TRBJ2-3,NA,TRBV10-3,NA,TGTGCCATCAGTGAGTTCGGCAGGGGAACAGATACGCAGTATTTT,CAISEFGRGTDTQYF
TRBJ1-1,TRBD1,TRBV30,NA,TGTGCCGGGAGGAGATCGGACAGGCCGGTTCCATGGAACACTGAAGCTTTCTTT,CAGRRSDRPVPWNTEAFF
TRBJ1-1,NA,TRBV7-9,NA,TGTGCCAGCAGCCCCGGCGGGGGTTGGACTGAAGCTTTCTTT,CASSPGGGWTEAFF
TRBJ2-1,TRBD2,TRBV6-4,NA,TGTGCCAGCAGTGTAAGCGGGAGTGGGTACAATGAGCAGTTCTTC,CASSVSGSGYNEQFF
TRBJ2-1,TRBD2,TRBV18,NA,TGTGCCAGCTCACCCCAAGGGAGGGAGGTCGACAATGAGCAGTTCTTC,CASSPQGREVDNEQFF
TRBJ1-5,NA,TRBV28,NA,TGTGCCAGCAGTTTTAGCCCCAATCAGCCCCAGCATTTT,CASSFSPNQPQHF